Each of the 25 T cell receptor beta chains below was sequenced from the same sample in a study of CD4+ T cells in melanoma. Clones were sequenced by immunoSEQ multiplex PCR, and TCRdb holds only the in-frame ones, with some missing. The table shows around 12,000 clones, with around 69% occurring only once. The sequenced sample consisted of cells from a culture (not recorded whether cultured in vitro). The receptors come from a human donor with melanoma.

The genes are TRBV9 and TRBJ1-2; no reliable D call. CDR3 length: 14 amino acids. With 4 bases removed from V and 4 bases from J, the gap between germline ends came to 14 bases. The germline gives CDR1 SGDLS, CDR2 YYNGEE. Here the CDR3 reads CASSPSGIAYGYTF. The CDR3 DNA reads TGTGCCAGCAGCCCCTCGGGTATTGCCTATGGCTACACCTTC.

The chain carries TRBV18 and TRBJ1-1; D perhaps matches TRBD1 (5 bases). The CDR3 consists of 15 residues. The germline V gene has CDR1 KGHSH and CDR2 LQKENI. V shed 1 base and J shed 3 bases, with 12 bases lying between them. The CDR3 DNA reads TGTGCCAGCTCACCACTCTGGGGCGCGGACACTGAAGCTTTCTTT. Protein: CASSPLWGADTEAFF. The full variable domain, with the rest looked up from reference TRBV18 and TRBJ1-1, is NAGVMQNPRHLVRRRGQEARLRCSPMKGHSHVYWYRQLPEEGLKFMVYLQKENIIDESGMPKERFSAEFPKEGPSILRIQQVVRGDSAAYFCASSPLWGADTEAFFGQGTRLTVV.

This clone was counted only a few times. The CDR3 region has the DNA TGCGCCAGCAGCGCGGGGACCGGGGCTGAAGCTTTCTTT. Its translation: CASSAGTGAEAFF. The chain recombines TRBV5-1 with TRBJ1-1; D possibly corresponds to TRBD1 (5 bases). Trimming took off 4 bases at V and 6 bases at J, with 13 bases between the two ends. The CDR3 loop spans 13 amino acids. The V gene's germline CDR1 is SGHRS and CDR2 YFSETQ.

CDR3 amino acids: CASSRQDRDYGYTF. The CDR3 DNA reads as TGTGCCAGCAGCCGACAGGACAGAGACTATGGCTACACCTTC. The chain links TRBV11-2 to TRBJ1-2, with D possibly matching TRBD1 (6 bases). The CDR3 is 14 amino acids. From germline, CDR1 is SGHAT and CDR2 FQNNGV. The V gene lost 5 bases and the J gene lost 3 bases, with 13 bases spanning the gap.

This clone has only a few counts. The chain has TRBV5-1 and TRBJ1-6; D ambiguous. The CDR3 has 12 residues. Trimming pared 1 base from V and 13 bases from J, leaving 9 bases between. Germline V CDR1 and CDR2: SGHRS, YFSETQ. The CDR3 region is CASSLSDGPLHF. The CDR3 DNA reads TGCGCCAGCAGCTTGTCGGATGGTCCCCTCCACTTT.

In this sample, this clone turned up a few times. V and J are TRBV18 and TRBJ1-2; unclear D gene. V lost 2 bases to trimming and J lost 0 bases, with 13 bases between them. Germline V gene data show CDR1 as KGHSH and CDR2 as LQKENI. This CDR3 has 16 residues. CDR3 DNA sequence: TGTGCCAGCTCACCATCAATAGTGCGAGCTAACTATGGCTACACCTTC. Protein: CASSPSIVRANYGYTF.

V is TRBV10-3 and J is TRBJ2-5; D might be TRBD2 (6 bases). Germline V CDR1 and CDR2: ENHRY, SYGVKD. V shed 2 bases and J shed 5 bases, with 6 bases lying between them. This CDR3 has 12 amino acids. CDR3 protein: CAISERGETQYF. In DNA, the CDR3 is TGTGCCATCAGTGAGCGGGGGGAGACCCAGTACTTC.

The chain uses TRBV7-9 and TRBJ1-2; D remains unclear. The V gene's germline CDR1 is SEHNR and CDR2 FQNEAQ (reference sequence). This CDR3 comprises 13 residues. V was clipped by 6 bases and J by 8 bases, with 16 bases between them. CDR3 sequence: CASSTEQLRGYTF. The CDR3 nucleotides read TGTGCCAGCAGTACTGAGCAGTTGAGAGGCTACACCTTC.

The V call is TRBV4-2, the J call TRBJ2-5, with 11 nucleotides matching TRBD2. The V gene end was trimmed by 0 bases and the J gene end by 13 bases; junction bases not matched to a gene: 10. Germline V gene lookup returns CDR1 LGHNA and CDR2 YNFKEQ. The CDR3 is 15 amino acids. CDR3 DNA: TGTGCCAGCAGCCAAGATAAACTAGCGGGGGCTCCCATGTACTTC. This encodes CASSQDKLAGAPMYF.

This clone came up a few times. The chain employs TRBV5-4 and TRBJ2-1, with D perhaps being TRBD1 or TRBD2 (5 bases each). Germline loops: CDR1 SGHNT, CDR2 YYREEE (reference sequence). V shed 0 bases and J shed 5 bases, with 12 bases lying between them. The CDR3 sequence is 15 residues long. This CDR3 is CASSLERGSHNEQFF. The CDR3 region has the DNA TGTGCCAGCAGCTTGGAGAGGGGATCGCACAATGAGCAGTTCTTC.

The chain links TRBV11-3 to TRBJ2-1; D is perhaps TRBD2 (5 bases). The CDR3 loop spans 15 amino acids. V was shortened by 0 bases and J by 0 bases, with 6 bases between the two germline ends. CDR1 is SGHNT, CDR2 YENEEA, per germline. The CDR3 nucleotides read TGTGCCAGCAGCTTAGACCGGGGCTCCTACAATGAGCAGTTCTTC. As protein: CASSLDRGSYNEQFF.

This clone was seen a few times. This chain connects TRBV10-1 to TRBJ2-1; D not certain. CDR1 and CDR2 (germline): WNHNN, SYGVQD (reference sequence). The CDR3 consists of 9 residues. V lost 8 bases and J 10 bases, leaving 6 bases between the germline ends. The CDR3 sequence is CASGQEQFF. The DNA of the CDR3 is TGCGCCAGCGGGCAGGAGCAGTTCTTC.

The chain employs TRBV19 and TRBJ2-7; D is perhaps TRBD1 (6 bases). The V gene's germline CDR1 is LNHDA and CDR2 SQIVND (reference sequence). The CDR3 loop spans 11 amino acids. V lost 10 bases and J lost 2, with 9 bases in between. The CDR3 reads CATRTAYEQYF. CDR3 bases: TGTGCCACCCGGACAGCCTACGAGCAGTACTTC.

This chain connects TRBV9 to TRBJ1-1; TRBD1 aligns across 8 bases. The length of the CDR3 is 14 residues. Germline V gene lookup returns CDR1 SGDLS and CDR2 YYNGEE. Trimming took 4 bases from V and 6 from J; bases not matched to a gene: 8. The CDR3 here is CASSPTGASAEAFF. The CDR3 DNA follows: TGTGCCAGCAGCCCGACAGGGGCGAGCGCTGAAGCTTTCTTT.

The chain is built from TRBV5-1 and TRBJ2-3; 8 bases match TRBD2. Germline V gene lookup returns CDR1 SGHRS and CDR2 YFSETQ. The CDR3 loop spans 18 amino acids. V lost 0 bases and J lost 8; bases outside the gene matches: 17. The CDR3 region has the DNA TGCGCCAGCAGCTTGGAAGGACTAAATCTTTTCAGCGGGGGTACGCAGTATTTT. Protein: CASSLEGLNLFSGGTQYF.

J is TRBJ2-3 and V is TRBV6-5; TRBD2 matches 11 bases. This CDR3 spans 15 amino acids. From germline, CDR1 is MNHEY and CDR2 SVGAGI. V was clipped by 7 bases and J by 6 bases; unmatched bases: 9. The CDR3, as DNA: TGTGCCAGCACCCATACTAGCGGGGGAATGGATACGCAGTATTTT. It translates to CASTHTSGGMDTQYF.

In nucleotides, the CDR3 is TGTGCCTGGACCCGGGAGGGTCATAATGAAAAACTGTTTTTT. Its protein is CAWTREGHNEKLFF. The rearrangement uses TRBV30 and TRBJ1-4; D uncertain. Germline CDR1 is GTSNPN and CDR2 is SVGIG (reference sequence). CDR3 size: 14 residues. The ends were cut back, 4 bases at V and 4 bases at J, with 13 bases in the middle. Variable domain in full (rest from reference TRBV30 and TRBJ1-4): SQTIHQWPATLVQPVGSPLSLECTVEGTSNPNLYWYRQAAGRGLQLLFYSVGIGQISSEVPQNLSASRPQDRQFILSSKKLLLSDSGFYLCAWTREGHNEKLFFGSGTQLSVL.

CDR3: CASSTRTGVPGVYGYTF. DNA for the CDR3: TGTGCCAGCAGCACCCGGACAGGGGTCCCAGGTGTCTATGGCTACACCTTC. The V gene is TRBV13, the J gene TRBJ1-2; 9 bases line up with TRBD1. V shed 5 bases, J shed 4 bases, and the junction held 14 bases outside the gene matches. Germline lookup yields CDR1 PRHDT and CDR2 FYEKMQ (reference sequence). The CDR3 has 17 residues.

This sequence joins TRBV6-1 and TRBJ1-1; 7 bases agree with TRBD1. V was pared by 7 bases and J by 2 bases, with 4 bases of the junction left unmatched. The CDR3 is 13 amino acids. Germline V CDR1 and CDR2: MNHNS, SASEGT. CDR3 region: CASTQGINTEAFF. The DNA of the CDR3 is TGTGCCAGCACACAGGGGATCAACACTGAAGCTTTCTTT.

The chain employs TRBV29-1 and TRBJ2-1; D unclear. V lost 7 bases and J lost 6, with 10 bases in between. Germline values: CDR1 SQVTM, CDR2 ANQGSEA. This CDR3 contains 11 residues. As DNA, the CDR3 is TGCAGCGGCGGACGGACCAATGAGCAGTTCTTC. This sequence encodes CSGGRTNEQFF.

V usage is TRBV7-3 and J usage is TRBJ2-1, with 7 positions matching TRBD1. Germline V gene data show CDR1 as SGHTA and CDR2 as FQGTGA. The CDR3 has 16 amino acids. With V trimmed by 5 bases and J by 3 bases, 10 bases remained unmatched. The CDR3 loop is CASSPQQGLGYNEQFF. CDR3 sequence (DNA): TGTGCCAGCAGCCCCCAACAGGGGCTGGGCTACAATGAGCAGTTCTTC.

The CDR3 region is CASSLELAGVYNEQFF. CDR3 nucleotides: TGTGCCAGCAGCTTAGAACTAGCGGGGGTCTACAATGAGCAGTTCTTC. The chain joins TRBV11-3 to TRBJ2-1, with 11 bases identical to TRBD2. Germline CDR1 SGHNT, CDR2 YENEEA. The CDR3 runs 16 residues. J was trimmed by 3 bases and V by 0 bases; bases with no gene match: 1.

The chain is built from TRBV18 and TRBJ1-6; 9 bases align to TRBD1. J gave up 7 bases and V 5 bases, and 6 bases lay outside the gene matches. Germline V lookup: CDR1 KGHSH, CDR2 LQKENI. The CDR3 has 15 residues. CDR3 nucleotides: TGTGCCAGCTCAGCCAACAGGGGGCGGAATTCACCCCTCCACTTT. It is translated as CASSANRGRNSPLHF.

The CDR3 here is CASSLKDRDTEAFF. CDR3 bases: TGCGCCAGCAGCTTAAAAGACAGGGACACTGAAGCTTTCTTT. The rearrangement joins TRBV5-1 to TRBJ1-1; 7 nucleotides line up with TRBD1. The germline V gene has CDR1 SGHRS and CDR2 YFSETQ. Germline trimming cut 2 bases from V and 3 bases from J; bases unmatched to any gene: 4. The length of the CDR3 is 14 residues. The full variable domain, in which reference TRBV5-1 and TRBJ1-1 provide the parts outside the CDR3, is KAGVTQTPRYLIKTRGQQVTLSCSPISGHRSVSWYQQTPGQGLQFLFEYFSETQRNKGNFPGRFSGRQFSNSRSEMNVSTLELGDSALYLCASSLKDRDTEAFFGQGTRLTVV.

This clone was counted a few times. The rearrangement joins TRBV7-9 to TRBJ1-2, with a tentative D call TRBD1 (5 bases). The germline V gene encodes CDR1 SEHNR and CDR2 FQNEAQ (reference sequence). V was shortened by 3 bases and J by 1 base, with 6 bases between the two germline ends. The CDR3 length is 13 residues. The CDR3 spells CASSLRGNYGYTF. DNA of the CDR3: TGTGCCAGCAGCTTGAGGGGTAACTATGGCTACACCTTC.